This paragraph covers one T cell receptor (beta chain) sequence. V lost 4 bases and J lost 7, with 14 bases in between. This CDR3 is built from 13 residues. The germline CDR1 and CDR2 sequences are SGHKS and YYEKEE (reference sequence). The data were obtained in a study of blood T cell repertoires in COVID-19. Study information: The United States, Italy and Spain supplied acute and convalescent COVID-19 samples. Sample material is recorded as cDNA or gDNA derived from T cells, B-cell-depleted T cells, or PBMCs.

The table came from immunoSEQ multiplex PCR; TCRdb's copy has only in-frame clones and leaves some out. The sample consists of 180,000 or so clones, over 80% of them appearing once. Living in roughly 25 US areas, the participants were between roughly 18 and 90 years of age. The source is a woman between 50 and 59 years old who had recovered from COVID-19. Sequencing was performed on PBMCs or T cells enriched from blood (not recorded which). V gene TRBV5-5 combines with J gene TRBJ1-1, with D possibly being TRBD1 (5 bases). The CDR3 bases are TGTGCCAGCAGCCGAGGTCCCGGGGGTGAAGCTTTCTTT. It translates to CASSRGPGGEAFF.